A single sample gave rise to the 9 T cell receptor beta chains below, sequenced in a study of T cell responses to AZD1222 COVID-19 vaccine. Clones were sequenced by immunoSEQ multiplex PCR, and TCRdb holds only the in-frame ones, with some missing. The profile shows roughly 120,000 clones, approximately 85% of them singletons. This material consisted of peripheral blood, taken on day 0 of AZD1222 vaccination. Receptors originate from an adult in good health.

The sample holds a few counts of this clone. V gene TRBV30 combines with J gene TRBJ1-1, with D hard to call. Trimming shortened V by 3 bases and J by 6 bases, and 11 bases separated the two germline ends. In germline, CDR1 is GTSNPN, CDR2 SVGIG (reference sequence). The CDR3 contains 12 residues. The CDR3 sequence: CAWRTTGSEAFF. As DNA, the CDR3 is TGTGCCTGGAGGACCACCGGCTCTGAAGCTTTCTTT.

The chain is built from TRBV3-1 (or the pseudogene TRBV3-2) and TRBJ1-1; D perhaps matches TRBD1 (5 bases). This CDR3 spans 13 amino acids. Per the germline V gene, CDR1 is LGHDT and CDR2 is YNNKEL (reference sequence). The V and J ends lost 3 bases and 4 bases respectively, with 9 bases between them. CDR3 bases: TGTGCCAGCAGCCACCAGGGAAGCACTGAAGCTTTCTTT. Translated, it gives CASSHQGSTEAFF.

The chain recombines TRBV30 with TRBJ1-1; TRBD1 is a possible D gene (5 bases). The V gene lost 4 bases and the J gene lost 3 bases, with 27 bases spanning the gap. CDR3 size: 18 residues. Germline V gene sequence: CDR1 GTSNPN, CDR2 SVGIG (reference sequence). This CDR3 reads CAWTTGGSFRRVYTEAFF. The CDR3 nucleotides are TGTGCCTGGACCACCGGGGGGTCCTTCAGGCGAGTTTACACTGAAGCTTTCTTT. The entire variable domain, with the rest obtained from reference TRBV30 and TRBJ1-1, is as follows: SQTIHQWPATLVQPVGSPLSLECTVEGTSNPNLYWYRQAAGRGLQLLFYSVGIGQISSEVPQNLSASRPQDRQFILSSKKLLLSDSGFYLCAWTTGGSFRRVYTEAFFGQGTRLTVV.

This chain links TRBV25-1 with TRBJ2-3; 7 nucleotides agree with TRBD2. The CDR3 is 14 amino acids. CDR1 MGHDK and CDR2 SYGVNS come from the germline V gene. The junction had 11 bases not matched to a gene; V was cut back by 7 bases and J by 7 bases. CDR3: CASTRAGRRNTQYF. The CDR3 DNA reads TGTGCCAGCACGAGAGCGGGACGACGGAATACGCAGTATTTT.

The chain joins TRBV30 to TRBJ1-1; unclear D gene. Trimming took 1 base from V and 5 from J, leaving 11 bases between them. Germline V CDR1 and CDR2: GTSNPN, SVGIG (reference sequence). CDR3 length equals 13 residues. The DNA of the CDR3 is TGTGCCTGGAGTGAACAGCTCTTTACTGAAGCTTTCTTT. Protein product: CAWSEQLFTEAFF.

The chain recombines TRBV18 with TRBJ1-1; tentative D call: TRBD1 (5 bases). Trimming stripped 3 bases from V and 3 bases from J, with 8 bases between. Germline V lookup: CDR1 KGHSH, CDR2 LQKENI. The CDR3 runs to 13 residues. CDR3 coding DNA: TGTGCCAGCTCACCTTCGACAGACACTGAAGCTTTCTTT. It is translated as CASSPSTDTEAFF.

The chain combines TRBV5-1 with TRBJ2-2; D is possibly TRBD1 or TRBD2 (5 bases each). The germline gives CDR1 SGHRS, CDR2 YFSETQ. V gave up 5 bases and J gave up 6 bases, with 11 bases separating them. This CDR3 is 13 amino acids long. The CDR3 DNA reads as TGCGCCAGCAGTGGGGACGGTGCCGGGGAGCTGTTTTTT. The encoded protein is CASSGDGAGELFF.

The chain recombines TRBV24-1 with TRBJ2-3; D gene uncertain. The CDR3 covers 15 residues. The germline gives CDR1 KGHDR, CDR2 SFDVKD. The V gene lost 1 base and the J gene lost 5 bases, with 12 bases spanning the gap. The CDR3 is CATSDLRTLGDTQYF. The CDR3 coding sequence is TGTGCCACCAGTGATTTAAGGACCCTGGGAGATACGCAGTATTTT.

The CDR3 here is CASSSPGARGNTIYF. CDR3 coding DNA: TGTGCCAGCAGCTCGCCCGGGGCGCGGGGAAACACCATATATTTT. This chain links TRBV11-2 with TRBJ1-3, with D maybe TRBD1 (5 bases). The germline V gene encodes CDR1 SGHAT and CDR2 FQNNGV. V was pared by 4 bases and J by 4 bases, with 14 bases between. This CDR3 comprises 15 residues. The complete variable domain, with remaining parts taken from reference TRBV11-2 and TRBJ1-3, reads EAGVAQSPRYKIIEKRQSVAFWCNPISGHATLYWYQQILGQGPKLLIQFQNNGVVDDSQLPKDRFSAERLKGVDSTLKIQPAKLEDSAVYLCASSSPGARGNTIYFGEGSWLTVV.